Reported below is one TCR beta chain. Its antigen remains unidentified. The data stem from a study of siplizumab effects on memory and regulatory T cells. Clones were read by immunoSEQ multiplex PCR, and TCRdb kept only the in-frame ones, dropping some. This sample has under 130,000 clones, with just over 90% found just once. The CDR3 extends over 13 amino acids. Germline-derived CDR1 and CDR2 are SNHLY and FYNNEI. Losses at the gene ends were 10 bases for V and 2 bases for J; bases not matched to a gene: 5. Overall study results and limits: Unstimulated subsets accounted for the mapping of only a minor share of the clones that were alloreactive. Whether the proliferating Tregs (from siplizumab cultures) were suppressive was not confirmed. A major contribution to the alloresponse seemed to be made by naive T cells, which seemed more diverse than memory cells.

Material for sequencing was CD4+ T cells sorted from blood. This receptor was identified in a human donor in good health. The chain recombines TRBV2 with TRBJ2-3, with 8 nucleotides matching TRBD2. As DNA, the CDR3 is TGTGCCAACGGGGGGGACTACACAGATACGCAGTATTTT. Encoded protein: CANGGDYTDTQYF.